A single sample is the source of the 11 T cell receptor beta chains below, sequenced in a study of blood T cell repertoires in COVID-19. Profiled with immunoSEQ multiplex PCR; TCRdb holds only in-frame clones, not every one. The table lists under 200,000 clones, 85% to 95% of them singletons. The source material was peripheral blood. These receptors were taken from a man aged 45-65 years with acute or convalescent COVID-19.

The rearrangement uses TRBV6-2 or TRBV6-3 and TRBJ2-7; D remains ambiguous. This CDR3 region has 16 residues. V lost 5 bases and J 0 bases, leaving 17 bases between the germline ends. CDR1 and CDR2 from the germline V gene are MNHEY and SVGEGT. The CDR3 region is CASSLRVVVISYEQYF. CDR3 nucleotide sequence: TGTGCCAGCAGTCTTCGGGTGGTAGTCATCTCCTACGAGCAGTACTTC.

CDR3 loop: CASSQDVEVRSPLHF. The CDR3 region has the DNA TGCGCCAGCAGCCAAGATGTAGAGGTTAGGTCACCCCTCCACTTT. The rearrangement uses TRBV4-3 and TRBJ1-6, with unresolved D. V lost 0 bases, J lost 10 bases, and 13 bases lay in between. The CDR3 length is 15 residues. The germline V gene encodes CDR1 LGHNA and CDR2 YSLEER.

This chain joins TRBV28 and TRBJ1-5; D remains ambiguous. CDR3 length equals 16 residues. Between the trimmed V and J ends, which lost 5 bases and 0 bases, there was a span of 14 bases. Germline V gene lookup returns CDR1 MDHEN and CDR2 SYDVKM. Here the CDR3 reads CASSEVFSTSNQPQHF. CDR3 nucleotides: TGTGCCAGCAGTGAGGTGTTTAGTACTAGCAATCAGCCCCAGCATTTT. Variable domain in full (rest from reference TRBV28 and TRBJ1-5): DVKVTQSSRYLVKRTGEKVFLECVQDMDHENMFWYRQDPGLGLRLIYFSYDVKMKEKGDIPEGYSVSREKKERFSLILESASTNQTSMYLCASSEVFSTSNQPQHFGDGTRLSIL.

V gene TRBV4-1 combines with J gene TRBJ2-3, with 8 bases aligning to TRBD1. This CDR3 spans 16 amino acids. CDR1 and CDR2 from the germline V gene are MGHRA and YSYEKL. The V segment lost 4 bases and the J segment 2 bases; nucleotides outside the gene matches: 8. The CDR3: CASSPLGQGNTDTQYF. In nucleotides, the CDR3 is TGCGCCAGCAGCCCCCTAGGACAGGGAAACACAGATACGCAGTATTTT.

The chain joins TRBV2 to TRBJ2-1; D possibly corresponds to TRBD1 (6 bases). The CDR3 is made up of 15 amino acids. Germline CDR1 reads SNHLY; CDR2 reads FYNNEI. Between the trimmed V and J ends, which lost 4 bases and 0 bases, there was a span of 10 bases. The CDR3 protein is CASSVDRSSYNEQFF. In DNA form, the CDR3 reads TGTGCCAGCAGTGTGGACAGAAGCTCCTACAATGAGCAGTTCTTC. The whole variable domain, filled in from reference TRBV2 and TRBJ2-1, reads EPEVTQTPSHQVTQMGQEVILRCVPISNHLYFYWYRQILGQKVEFLVSFYNNEISEKSEIFDDQFSVERPDGSNFTLKIRSTKLEDSAMYFCASSVDRSSYNEQFFGPGTRLTVL.

In its sample, this clone was seen a few times. The chain is built from TRBV6-6 and TRBJ1-1; D remains unclear. Trimming cost V 6 bases and J 2 bases, with 10 bases left between them. The CDR3 runs to 13 residues. CDR1 MNHNY and CDR2 SVGAGI come from the germline V gene (reference sequence). Written as DNA, the CDR3 is TGTGCCAGCAGCCTCAGTTTAAACACTGAAGCTTTCTTT. Translating gives CASSLSLNTEAFF.

V usage is TRBV4-2 and J usage is TRBJ1-1; 10 bases are shared with TRBD1. CDR3 length: 14 residues. The J segment lost 6 bases and the V segment lost 5 bases, leaving 6 bases of the junction unmatched. The germline V gene has CDR1 LGHNA and CDR2 YNFKEQ. The CDR3 DNA is TGTGCCAGCAGCTCGGGACAGGGGAGTTCTGAAGCTTTCTTT. It encodes CASSSGQGSSEAFF.

The chain uses TRBV4-3 and TRBJ2-5; 10 bases map to TRBD1. Losses at the gene ends were 1 base for V and 6 bases for J; bases not matched to a gene: 5. There are 15 residues in the CDR3. Looked up from germline, CDR1 is LGHNA and CDR2 is YSLEER. Here the CDR3 reads CASSQGQGAMKTQYF. Here the CDR3 DNA reads TGCGCCAGCAGCCAAGGACAGGGGGCTATGAAGACCCAGTACTTC.

V gene TRBV15 combines with J gene TRBJ1-1; 7 bases map to TRBD1. The germline V gene encodes CDR1 LNHNV and CDR2 YYDKDF (reference sequence). After removal of 3 bases from V and 0 bases from J, the junction contained 4 bases not matched to a gene. This CDR3 spans 15 amino acids. CDR3 DNA sequence: TGTGCCACCAGCAGGACTGACAGGGTGAACACTGAAGCTTTCTTT. This encodes CATSRTDRVNTEAFF.

This clone was seen once. The rearrangement links TRBV10-1 to TRBJ2-3; no reliable D call. CDR1 WNHNN and CDR2 SYGVQD come from the germline V gene (reference sequence). V was shortened by 6 bases and J by 0 bases, with 7 bases between the two germline ends. The CDR3 consists of 13 residues. CDR3 nucleotides: TGCGCCAGCAGGGCCCCTAGCACAGATACGCAGTATTTT. Translating gives CASRAPSTDTQYF.

J is TRBJ1-4 and V is TRBV7-9, with a tentative D call TRBD1 (5 bases). The CDR3 has 14 residues. V dropped 5 bases and J dropped 3 bases, with 10 bases sitting between them. Germline-derived CDR1 and CDR2 are SEHNR and FQNEAQ (reference sequence). CDR3 amino acids: CASSRQRANEKLFF. The CDR3 nucleotides read TGTGCCAGCAGCCGACAGAGAGCTAATGAAAAACTGTTTTTT. Full variable domain (missing parts from reference TRBV7-9 and TRBJ1-4): DTGVSQNPRHKITKRGQNVTFRCDPISEHNRLYWYRQTLGQGPEFLTYFQNEAQLEKSRLLSDRFSAERPKGSFSTLEIQRTEQGDSAMYLCASSRQRANEKLFFGSGTQLSVL.